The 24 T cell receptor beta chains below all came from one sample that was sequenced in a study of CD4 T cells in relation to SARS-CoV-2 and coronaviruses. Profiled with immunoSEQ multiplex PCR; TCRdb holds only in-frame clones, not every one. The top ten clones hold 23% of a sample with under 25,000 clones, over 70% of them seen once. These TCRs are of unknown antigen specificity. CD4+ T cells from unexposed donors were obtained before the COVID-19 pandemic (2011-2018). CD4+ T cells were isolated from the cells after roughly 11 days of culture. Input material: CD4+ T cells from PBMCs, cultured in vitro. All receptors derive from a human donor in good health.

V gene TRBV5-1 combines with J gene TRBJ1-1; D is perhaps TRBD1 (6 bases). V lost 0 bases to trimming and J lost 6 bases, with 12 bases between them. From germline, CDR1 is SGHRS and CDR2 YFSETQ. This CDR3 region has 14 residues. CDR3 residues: CASSLGGQGSEAFF. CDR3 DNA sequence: TGCGCCAGCAGCTTGGGGGGACAAGGCTCTGAAGCTTTCTTT.

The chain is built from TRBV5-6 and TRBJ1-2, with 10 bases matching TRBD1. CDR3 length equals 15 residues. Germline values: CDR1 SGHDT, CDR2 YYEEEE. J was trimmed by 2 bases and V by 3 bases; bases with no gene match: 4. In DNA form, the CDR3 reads TGTGCCAGCAGCTCGGGACAGGGGCTCAACTATGGCTACACCTTC. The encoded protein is CASSSGQGLNYGYTF.

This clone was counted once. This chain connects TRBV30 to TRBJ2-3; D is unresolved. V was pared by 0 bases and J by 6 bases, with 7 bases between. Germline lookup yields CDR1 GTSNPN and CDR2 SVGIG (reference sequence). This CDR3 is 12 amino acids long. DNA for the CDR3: TGTGCCTGGAGTGTACTCACGGATACGCAGTATTTT. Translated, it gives CAWSVLTDTQYF.

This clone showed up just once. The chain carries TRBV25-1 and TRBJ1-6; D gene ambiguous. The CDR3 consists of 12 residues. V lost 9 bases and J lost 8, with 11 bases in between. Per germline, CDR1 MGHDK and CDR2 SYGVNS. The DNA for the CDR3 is TGTGCCAGACTACAGTTACATTCACCCCTCCACTTT. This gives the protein CARLQLHSPLHF.

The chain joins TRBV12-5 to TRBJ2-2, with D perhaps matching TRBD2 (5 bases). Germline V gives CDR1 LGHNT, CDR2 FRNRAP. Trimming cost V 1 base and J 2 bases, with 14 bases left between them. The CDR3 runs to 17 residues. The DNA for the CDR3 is TGTGCTAGTGGTTTGGCACGCGAGGGTTTTAACACCGGGGAGCTGTTTTTT. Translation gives CASGLAREGFNTGELFF.

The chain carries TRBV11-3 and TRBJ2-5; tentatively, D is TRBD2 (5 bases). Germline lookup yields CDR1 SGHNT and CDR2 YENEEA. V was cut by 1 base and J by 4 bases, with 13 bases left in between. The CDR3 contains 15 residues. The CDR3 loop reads CASSLGGQKGETQYF. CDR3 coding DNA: TGTGCCAGCAGCTTAGGAGGGCAAAAGGGAGAGACCCAGTACTTC. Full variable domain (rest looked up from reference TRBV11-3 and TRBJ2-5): EAGVVQSPRYKIIEKKQPVAFWCNPISGHNTLYWYLQNLGQGPELLIRYENEEAVDDSQLPKDRFSAERLKGVDSTLKIQPAELGDSAVYLCASSLGGQKGETQYFGPGTRLLVL.

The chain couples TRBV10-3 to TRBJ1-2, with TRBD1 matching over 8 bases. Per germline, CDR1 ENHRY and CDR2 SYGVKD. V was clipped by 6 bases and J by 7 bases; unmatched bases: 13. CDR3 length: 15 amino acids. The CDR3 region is CAIRWEPGQEAGYTF. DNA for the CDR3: TGTGCCATCAGATGGGAGCCGGGACAGGAGGCTGGCTACACCTTC.

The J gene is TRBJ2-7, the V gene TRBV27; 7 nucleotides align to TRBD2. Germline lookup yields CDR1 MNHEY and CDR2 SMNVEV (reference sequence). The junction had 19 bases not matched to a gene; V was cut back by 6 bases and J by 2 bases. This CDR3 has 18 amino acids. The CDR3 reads CASSMEGRSSGFPYEQYF. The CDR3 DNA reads TGTGCCAGCAGCATGGAGGGGAGGTCTAGCGGATTTCCCTACGAGCAGTACTTC.

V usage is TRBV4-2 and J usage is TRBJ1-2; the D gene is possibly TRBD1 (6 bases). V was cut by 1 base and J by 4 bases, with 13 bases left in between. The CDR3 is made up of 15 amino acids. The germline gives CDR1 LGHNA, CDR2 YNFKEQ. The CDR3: CASSQAGDQAYGYTF. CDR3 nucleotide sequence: TGTGCCAGCAGCCAAGCAGGGGATCAGGCCTATGGCTACACCTTC.

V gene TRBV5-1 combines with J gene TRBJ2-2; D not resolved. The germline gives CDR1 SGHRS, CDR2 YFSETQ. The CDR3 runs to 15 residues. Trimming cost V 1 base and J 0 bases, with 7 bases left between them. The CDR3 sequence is CASSLRVTNTGELFF. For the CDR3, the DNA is TGCGCCAGCAGCTTGAGGGTTACGAACACCGGGGAGCTGTTTTTT.

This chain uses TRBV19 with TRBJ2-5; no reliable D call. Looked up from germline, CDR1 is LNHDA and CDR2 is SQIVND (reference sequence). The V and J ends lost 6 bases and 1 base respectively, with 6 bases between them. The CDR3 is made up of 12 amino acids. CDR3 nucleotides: TGTGCCAGTAGCAGCTCCCAAGAGACCCAGTACTTC. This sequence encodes CASSSSQETQYF.

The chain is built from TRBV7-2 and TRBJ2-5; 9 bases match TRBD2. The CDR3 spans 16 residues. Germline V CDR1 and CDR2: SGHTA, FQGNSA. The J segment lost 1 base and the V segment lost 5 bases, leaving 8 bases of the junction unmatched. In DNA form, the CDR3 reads TGTGCCAGCAGCCTTTCTCGCGGGAGGGCCCAAGAGACCCAGTACTTC. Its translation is CASSLSRGRAQETQYF.

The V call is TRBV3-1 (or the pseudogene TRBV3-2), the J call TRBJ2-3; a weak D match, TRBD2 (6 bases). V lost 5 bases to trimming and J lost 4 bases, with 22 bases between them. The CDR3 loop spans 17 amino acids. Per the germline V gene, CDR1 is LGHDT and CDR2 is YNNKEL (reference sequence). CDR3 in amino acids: CASSKLGTSRLSDTQYF. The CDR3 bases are TGTGCCAGCAGCAAACTCGGGACTTCCCGACTCTCAGATACGCAGTATTTT.

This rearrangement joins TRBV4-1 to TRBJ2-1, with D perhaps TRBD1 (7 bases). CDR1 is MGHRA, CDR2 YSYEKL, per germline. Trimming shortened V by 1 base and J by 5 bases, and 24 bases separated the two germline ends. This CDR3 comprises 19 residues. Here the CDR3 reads CASSQVLKTGDREDNEQFF. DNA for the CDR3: TGCGCCAGCAGCCAAGTTCTAAAGACAGGTGACAGGGAGGACAATGAGCAGTTCTTC.

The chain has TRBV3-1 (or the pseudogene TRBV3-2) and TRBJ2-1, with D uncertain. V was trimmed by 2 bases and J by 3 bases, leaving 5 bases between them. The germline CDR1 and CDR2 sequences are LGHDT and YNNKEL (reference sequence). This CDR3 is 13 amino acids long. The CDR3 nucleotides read TGTGCCAGCAGCCAAACAAACTACAATGAGCAGTTCTTC. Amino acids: CASSQTNYNEQFF.

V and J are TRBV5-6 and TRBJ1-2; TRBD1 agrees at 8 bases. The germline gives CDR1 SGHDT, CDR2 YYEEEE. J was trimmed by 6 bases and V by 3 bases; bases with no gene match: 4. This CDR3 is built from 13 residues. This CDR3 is CASSSAQGDGYTF. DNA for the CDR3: TGTGCCAGCAGCTCGGCACAGGGGGATGGCTACACCTTC.

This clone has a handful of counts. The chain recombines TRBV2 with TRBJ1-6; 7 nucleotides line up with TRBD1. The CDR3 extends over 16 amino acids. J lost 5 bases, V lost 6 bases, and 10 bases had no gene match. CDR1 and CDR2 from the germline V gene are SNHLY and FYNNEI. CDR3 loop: CASRRQGVRNNSPLHF. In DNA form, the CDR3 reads TGTGCCAGCAGGAGACAGGGAGTCCGAAATAATTCACCCCTCCACTTT. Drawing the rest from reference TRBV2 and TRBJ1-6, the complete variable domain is EPEVTQTPSHQVTQMGQEVILRCVPISNHLYFYWYRQILGQKVEFLVSFYNNEISEKSEIFDDQFSVERPDGSNFTLKIRSTKLEDSAMYFCASRRQGVRNNSPLHFGNGTRLTVT.

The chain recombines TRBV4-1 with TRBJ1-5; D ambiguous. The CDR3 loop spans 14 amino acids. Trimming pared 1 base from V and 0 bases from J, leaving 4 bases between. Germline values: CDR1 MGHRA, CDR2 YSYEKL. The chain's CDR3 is CASSQVGSNQPQHF. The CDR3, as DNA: TGCGCCAGCAGCCAAGTTGGTAGCAATCAGCCCCAGCATTTT.

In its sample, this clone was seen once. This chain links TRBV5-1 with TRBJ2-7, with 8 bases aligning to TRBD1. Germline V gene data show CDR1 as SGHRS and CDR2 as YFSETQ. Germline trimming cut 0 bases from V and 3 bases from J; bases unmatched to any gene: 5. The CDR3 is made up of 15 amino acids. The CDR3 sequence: CASSLGGGQGYEQYF. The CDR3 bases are TGCGCCAGCAGCTTGGGGGGTGGACAGGGCTACGAGCAGTACTTC.

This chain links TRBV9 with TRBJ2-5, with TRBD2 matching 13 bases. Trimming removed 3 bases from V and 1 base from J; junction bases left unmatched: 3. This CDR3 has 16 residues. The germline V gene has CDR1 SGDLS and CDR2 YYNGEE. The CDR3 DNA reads TGTGCCAGCAGCGCTGGGACTAGCGGGGTCCAAGAGACCCAGTACTTC. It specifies CASSAGTSGVQETQYF.

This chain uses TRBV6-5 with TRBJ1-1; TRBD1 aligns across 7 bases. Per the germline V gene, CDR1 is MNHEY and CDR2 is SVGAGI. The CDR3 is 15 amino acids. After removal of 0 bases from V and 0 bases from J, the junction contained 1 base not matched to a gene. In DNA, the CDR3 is TGTGCCAGCAGTTACTCCGGGACAGTGAACACTGAAGCTTTCTTT. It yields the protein CASSYSGTVNTEAFF.

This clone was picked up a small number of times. The CDR3 DNA reads TGTGCCAGCAGCCGTAACCGCAGGGTTGAAAAACTGTTTTTT. Amino acids: CASSRNRRVEKLFF. The rearrangement links TRBV7-6 to TRBJ1-4, with D possibly matching TRBD1 (5 bases). V was trimmed by 5 bases and J by 7 bases, leaving 14 bases between them. The germline V gene has CDR1 SGHVS and CDR2 FNYEAQ. CDR3 size: 14 residues.

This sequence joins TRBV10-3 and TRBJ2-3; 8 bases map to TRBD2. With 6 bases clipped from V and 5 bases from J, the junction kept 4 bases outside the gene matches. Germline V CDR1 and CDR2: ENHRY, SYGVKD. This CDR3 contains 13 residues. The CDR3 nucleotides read TGTGCCATCAGGGACACTAGCGGAGATACGCAGTATTTT. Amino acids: CAIRDTSGDTQYF.

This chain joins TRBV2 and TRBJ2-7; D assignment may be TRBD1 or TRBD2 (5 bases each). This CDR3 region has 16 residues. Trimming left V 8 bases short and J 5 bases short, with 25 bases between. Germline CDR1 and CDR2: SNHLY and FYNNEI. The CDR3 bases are TGTGCCAGCGGGGGTCCGACGTGGAGTTTCGAACACGAGCAGTACTTC. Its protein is CASGGPTWSFEHEQYF.